This is a list of T cell receptor beta chains from one sample in a study of blood T cell repertoires in COVID-19. Assay used: immunoSEQ multiplex PCR; TCRdb lists only in-frame clones, some missing. Here the sample spans roughly 500,000 clones, approximately 90% being singletons. Sequencing was carried out using PBMCs or T cells enriched from blood (not recorded which). The receptors derive from a woman aged 35 to 49 who had recovered from COVID-19. Each CDR3 is given with its conserved first and last residue. A D gene is named only where the DNA matches it firmly. Part of the rows lack a size; the others show once, few, many or a class for expanded clones.

D gene | clone size | J gene | V gene | CDR3 DNA | CDR3 protein
TRBD1 | NA | TRBJ1-2 | TRBV5-1 | TGCGCCAGCAGCTTGGCCTGGGACAGCATCTATGGCTACACCTTC | CASSLAWDSIYGYTF
TRBD1 | NA | TRBJ2-1 | TRBV5-5 | TGTGCCAGCAGCTTGTTCCAGGGGGACGTCTACAATGAGCAGTTCTTC | CASSLFQGDVYNEQFF
NA | NA | TRBJ1-1 | TRBV18 | TGTGCCAGCTCACCGACACAGGGGAACACTGAAGCTTTCTTT | CASSPTQGNTEAFF
NA | NA | TRBJ1-1 | TRBV28 | TGTGCCAGCAGGAATAACAGGGTCACTGAAGCTTTCTTT | CASRNNRVTEAFF
TRBD1 | once | TRBJ2-3 | TRBV18 | TGTGCCAGCTCACCAATTAACAGGGGGCAAGAAGATACGCAGTATTTT | CASSPINRGQEDTQYF
NA | NA | TRBJ2-2 | TRBV5-5 | TGTGCCAGCAGCTTGGCTGGCGGAACGAACACCGGGGAGCTGTTTTTT | CASSLAGGTNTGELFF
TRBD1 | NA | TRBJ2-7 | TRBV24-1 | TGTGCCACCAGTGATTGGGGTGCGGGACAGGGGAACTACGAGCAGTACTTC | CATSDWGAGQGNYEQYF
NA | NA | TRBJ1-6 | TRBV11-3 | TGTGCCAGCAGCTTCGGCGGTAGGCAGGGGTCATCACCCCTCCACTTT | CASSFGGRQGSSPLHF
TRBD2 | NA | TRBJ2-3 | TRBV24-1 | TGTGCCACCAGTGACACGGGGGGTTGGGGCACAGATACGCAGTATTTT | CATSDTGGWGTDTQYF
TRBD2 | NA | TRBJ2-1 | TRBV27 | TGTGCCAGCAGTCCGCGGACCATATCTACTAGCGGGAATTACAATGAGCAGTTCTTC | CASSPRTISTSGNYNEQFF
TRBD2 | NA | TRBJ2-7 | TRBV4-1 | TGCGCCAGCAGCCAAGCCACTAGCGGGAGTACTAACTCCTACGAGCAGTACTTC | CASSQATSGSTNSYEQYF
TRBD1 | NA | TRBJ2-1 | TRBV3-1/TRBV3-2 | TGTGCCAGCAGCTCACGACAGGGGATAGACTACAATGAGCAGTTCTTC | CASSSRQGIDYNEQFF
NA | NA | TRBJ2-7 | TRBV15 | TGTGCCACCAGCAGAGAAAGGGACACCGATTACTCCTACGAGCAGTACTTC | CATSRERDTDYSYEQYF
NA | NA | TRBJ2-5 | TRBV7-9 | NA | CASSLGGFLETQYF
TRBD2 | NA | TRBJ2-3 | TRBV30 | TGTGCCCTTTCTCTACTAGCGGGAGCGTGGGCAGATACGCAGTATTTT | CALSLLAGAWADTQYF